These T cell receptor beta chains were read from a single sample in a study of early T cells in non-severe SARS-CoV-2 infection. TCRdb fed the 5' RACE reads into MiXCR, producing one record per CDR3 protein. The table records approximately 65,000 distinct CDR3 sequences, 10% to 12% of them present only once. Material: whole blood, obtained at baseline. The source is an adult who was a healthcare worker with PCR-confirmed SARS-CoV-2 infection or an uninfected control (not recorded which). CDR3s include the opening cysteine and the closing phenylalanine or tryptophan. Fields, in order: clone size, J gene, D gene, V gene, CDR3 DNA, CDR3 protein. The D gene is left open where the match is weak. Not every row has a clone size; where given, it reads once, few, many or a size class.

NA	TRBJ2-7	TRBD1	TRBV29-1	TGCAGCATTCGACAGGGACCCTACGAGCAGTACTTC	CSIRQGPYEQYF
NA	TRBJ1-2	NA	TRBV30	TGTGTCTGGAGTCCAGGGGTCTATGGCTACACCTTC	CVWSPGVYGYTF
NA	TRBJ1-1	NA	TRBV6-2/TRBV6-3	TGTGCCAGCGCTGCGACGGGGAACACTGAAGCTTTCTTT	CASAATGNTEAFF
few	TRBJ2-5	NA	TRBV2	TGTGCCAGCGGCCGGAGAAGCCCAGGCCAGTACTTC	CASGRRSPGQYF
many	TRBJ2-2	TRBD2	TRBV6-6	TGTGCCAGCAGTTACACGACTAGCGGGGCGAACACCGGGGAGCTGTTTTTT	CASSYTTSGANTGELFF
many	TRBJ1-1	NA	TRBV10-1	TGCGCCAGCAGTGAGGGTGGGGTGGACGGCACTGAAGCTTTCTTT	CASSEGGVDGTEAFF
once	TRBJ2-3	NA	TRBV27	TGTGCCAGCAGTTTTGGGGCAGGTAGCGCAGATACGCAGTATTTT	CASSFGAGSADTQYF
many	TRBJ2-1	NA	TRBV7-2	TGTGCCAGCAGCTTAGTATGGACCTCCTACAATGAGCAGTTCTTC	CASSLVWTSYNEQFF
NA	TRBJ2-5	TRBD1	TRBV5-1	TGCGCCAGCAGAGAGGGGGCAGAGACCCAGTACTTC	CASREGAETQYF
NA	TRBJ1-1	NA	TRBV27	TGTGCCAGCAGTTTATTTCGTATGGTTGGCGGGGACACTGAAGTTTTCTTT	CASSLFRMVGGDTEVFF
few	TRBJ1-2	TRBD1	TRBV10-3	TGTGCCATCAGTGAGGCAGGACAGGGGGCCTATGGCTACACCTTC	CAISEAGQGAYGYTF
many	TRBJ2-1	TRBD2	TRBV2	TGTGCCAGCAGCCGACTAGCCGTCTCCTACAATGAGCAGTTCTTC	CASSRLAVSYNEQFF
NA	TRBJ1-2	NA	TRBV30	TGTGCCTGGTCTAGCTTCCCTGACTATGGCTACACCTTC	CAWSSFPDYGYTF
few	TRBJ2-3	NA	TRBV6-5	TGTGCCAGCAGCCCCCGACTGAGCGCCCGCACAGATACGCAGTATTTT	CASSPRLSARTDTQYF
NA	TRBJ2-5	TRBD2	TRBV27	TGTGCCAGCAGTTTAATAGGGACTACGCGAGGACTAGCGGGGGCGGTCGAGACCCAGTACTTC	CASSLIGTTRGLAGAVETQYF
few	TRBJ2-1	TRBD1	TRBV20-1	TGCAGTGCTAGAGGGACAGGGGGACGATACAATGAGCAGTTCTTC	CSARGTGGRYNEQFF
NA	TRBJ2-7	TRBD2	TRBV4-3	TGCGCCAGCAGCCAAGATTCAGCGGGGGCGAGCGCCTACGAGCAGTACTTC	CASSQDSAGASAYEQYF
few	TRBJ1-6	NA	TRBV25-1	TGTGCCAGCAGACAGCCCCGGCCAAATTCACCCCTCCACTTT	CASRQPRPNSPLHF
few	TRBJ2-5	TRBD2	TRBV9	TGTGCCAGCAGCGAATCAGCGGGGCCCCCCTGGGACCAGTACTTC	CASSESAGPPWDQYF
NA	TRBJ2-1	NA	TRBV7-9	TGTGCCAGCATAGCTGGAGGCCACCCTGTCTACAATGAGCAGTTCTTC	CASIAGGHPVYNEQFF
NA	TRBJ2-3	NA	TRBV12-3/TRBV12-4	TGTGCCAGCAGTCCGGGACCCGCGGCAAACACAGATACGCAGTATTTT	CASSPGPAANTDTQYF
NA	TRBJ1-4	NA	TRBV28	TGTGCCAGCAGTTCCCATCTATTGAAAGCTAATGAAAAACTGTTTTTT	CASSSHLLKANEKLFF
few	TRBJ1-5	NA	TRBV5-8	TGTGCCAGCAGCCTGGGGACCCAGCATTTT	CASSLGTQHF
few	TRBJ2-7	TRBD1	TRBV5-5	TGTGCCAGCAGCTTGGCCCTGCCCGGACAGGGGAACTACGAGCAGTACTTC	CASSLALPGQGNYEQYF
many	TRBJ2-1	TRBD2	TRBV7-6	TGTGCCAGCAGCAGACTAGCGGAGATCTACAATGAGCAGTTCTTC	CASSRLAEIYNEQFF
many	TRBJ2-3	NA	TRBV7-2	TGTGCCAGCGCCATAGCTAGTTTCCCCGGTACGCAGTATTTT	CASAIASFPGTQYF
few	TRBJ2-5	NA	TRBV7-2	TGTGCCAGCAGCCCCCGCAGGCCGGGAGAAGAGACCCAGTACTTC	CASSPRRPGEETQYF
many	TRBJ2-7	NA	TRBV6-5	TGTGCCACTCAGTTGGACGTGACCTACGAGCAGTACTTC	CATQLDVTYEQYF
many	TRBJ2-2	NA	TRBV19	TGTGCCAGTAGTAATGTGGGTTTGAACACCGGGGAGCTGTTTTTT	CASSNVGLNTGELFF
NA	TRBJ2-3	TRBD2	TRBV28	TGTGCCAGCAGCCCCGGACTAGCGGGGGGGCTCGCAGATACGCAGTATTTT	CASSPGLAGGLADTQYF
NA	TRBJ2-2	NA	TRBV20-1	TGCAGTGCTAGAGATTCCAGAAACACCGGGGAGCTGTTTTTT	CSARDSRNTGELFF
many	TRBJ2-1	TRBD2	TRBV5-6	TGTGCCAGCAGCGGAGCGGGGGCAGACAATGAGCAGTTCTTC	CASSGAGADNEQFF
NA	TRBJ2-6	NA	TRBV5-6	TGTGCCAGCAGCACGGCCCTCTCTGGGGCCAACGTCCTGACTTTC	CASSTALSGANVLTF
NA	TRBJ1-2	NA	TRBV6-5	TGTGCCAGCAGTTACGAGGCGGGGACGGGCTACACCTTC	CASSYEAGTGYTF
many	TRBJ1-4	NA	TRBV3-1	TGTGCCAGCAGCCTGGACAGTTTAACTAATGAAAAACTGTTTTTT	CASSLDSLTNEKLFF
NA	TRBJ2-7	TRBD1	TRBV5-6	TGTGCCAGCAGCCGCCACGACAGGGGGCACTACGAGCAGTACTTC	CASSRHDRGHYEQYF
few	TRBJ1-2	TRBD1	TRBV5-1	TGCGCCAGCAGCTTAAGACAGGGAGACTATGGCTACACCTTC	CASSLRQGDYGYTF
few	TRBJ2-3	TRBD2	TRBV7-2	TGTGCCAGCAGCTTAGGGACTAGGGCAAGCGCAGATACGCAGTATTTT	CASSLGTRASADTQYF
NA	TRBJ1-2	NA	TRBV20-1	TGCAGTGCTCGGCAGAGCACCTATGGCTACACCTTC	CSARQSTYGYTF
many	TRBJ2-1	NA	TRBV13	TGTGCCAGCAGCTTTGGTCCGGGGACCTCCTACAATGAGCAGTTCTTC	CASSFGPGTSYNEQFF
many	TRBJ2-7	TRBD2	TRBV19	TGTGCCAGTAGTCCAGGACTAGCGGGCTACGAGCAGTACTTC	CASSPGLAGYEQYF